This T cell receptor (beta chain) was captured by sequencing in a study of shared clonotypes between healthy human individuals. Germline V gene data show CDR1 as ENHRY and CDR2 as SYGVKD. This CDR3 is 13 amino acids long. Trimming removed 3 bases from V and 7 bases from J, with 9 bases in between. Replicate PCRs from sorted subsets contained approximately 190 ng DNA, which is around 30,000 T cell genomes. Clones were read by immunoSEQ multiplex PCR, and TCRdb kept only the in-frame ones, dropping some. The table shows roughly 640,000 clones, with about 74% occurring only once. This TCR derives from a woman aged 25 to 39 in good health. This chain uses TRBV10-3 with TRBJ1-4; D gene unclear. The sequencing sample was made of memory CD4+ T cells sorted from blood. Subset defined: CD45RA-negative fraction. CDR3 loop: CAISEGGGEKLFF. The CDR3 DNA is TGTGCCATCAGTGAAGGTGGTGGTGAAAAACTGTTTTTT.